This T cell receptor (beta chain) was identified during a study of blood T cell repertoires in COVID-19. V lost 5 bases, J lost 7 bases, and 9 bases stayed unmatched. Per the germline V gene, CDR1 is SGHAT and CDR2 is FQNNGV. The CDR3 is 16 residues long. The assay was immunoSEQ multiplex PCR, and TCRdb's table has in-frame clones only and misses some. In the table there are under 200,000 clones, roughly 88% of which are singletons. The TCR was taken from a woman aged 80 or older with active or convalescent COVID-19. The gene calls are TRBV11-2 and TRBJ2-5, with 14 bases that match TRBD2. The sequenced sample was peripheral blood. In DNA, the CDR3 is TGTGCCAGCAGCCCTCCTGGGACTAGCGGGGGCGGGACCCAGTACTTC. Encoded protein: CASSPPGTSGGGTQYF. The complete variable domain, with remaining parts taken from reference TRBV11-2 and TRBJ2-5, reads EAGVAQSPRYKIIEKRQSVAFWCNPISGHATLYWYQQILGQGPKLLIQFQNNGVVDDSQLPKDRFSAERLKGVDSTLKIQPAKLEDSAVYLCASSPPGTSGGGTQYFGPGTRLLVL.